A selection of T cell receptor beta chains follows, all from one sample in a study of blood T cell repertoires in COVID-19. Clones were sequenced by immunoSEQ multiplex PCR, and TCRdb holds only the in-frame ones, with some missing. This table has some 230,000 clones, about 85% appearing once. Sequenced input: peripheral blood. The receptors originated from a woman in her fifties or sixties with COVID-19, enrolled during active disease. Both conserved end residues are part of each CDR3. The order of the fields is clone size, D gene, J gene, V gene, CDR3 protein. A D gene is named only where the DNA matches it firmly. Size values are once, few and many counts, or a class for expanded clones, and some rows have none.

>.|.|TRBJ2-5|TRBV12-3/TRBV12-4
CASGQGSRETQYF
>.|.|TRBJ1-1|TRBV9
CASSPTPAEGTTEAFF
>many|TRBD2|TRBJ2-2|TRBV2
CASNQRGALTGELFF
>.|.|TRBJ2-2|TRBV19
CASLGQGGGTGELFF
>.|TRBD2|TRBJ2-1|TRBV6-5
CASGRLAGSAVEQFF
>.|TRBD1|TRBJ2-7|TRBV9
CASSVRDRDTREQYF
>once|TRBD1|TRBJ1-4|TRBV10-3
CAIGQGYEKLFF
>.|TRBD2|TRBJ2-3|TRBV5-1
CASSFSGATTDTQYF
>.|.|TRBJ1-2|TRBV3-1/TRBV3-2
CASSQDTGRANYGYTF
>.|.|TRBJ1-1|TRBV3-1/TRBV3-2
CASSPRRVRAEAFF
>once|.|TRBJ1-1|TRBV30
CAWGPGDTEAFF
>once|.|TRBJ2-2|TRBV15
CATSRDPGLPQLNTGELFF
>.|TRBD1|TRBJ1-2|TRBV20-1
CSASTGTGDGYTF
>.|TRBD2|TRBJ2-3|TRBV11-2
CASKAFVGLAVTDTQYF
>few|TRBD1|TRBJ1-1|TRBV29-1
CSAVPGQGFEAFF
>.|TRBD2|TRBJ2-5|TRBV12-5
CASGLVGVSGGFYRLHQETQYF
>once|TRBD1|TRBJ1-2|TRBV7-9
CASSSDRGYGYTF
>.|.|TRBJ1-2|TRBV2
CASGGRPKEGYTF
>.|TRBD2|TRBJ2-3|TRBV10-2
CASSGLAGGPDTQYF
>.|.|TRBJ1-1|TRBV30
CAWRGTTEGFF
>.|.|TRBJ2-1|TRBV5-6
CASSLSPSGVSYNEQFF
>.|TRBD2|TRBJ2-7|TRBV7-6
CASSPGGTYEQYF
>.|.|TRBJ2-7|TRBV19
CASSIDRGGEQYF
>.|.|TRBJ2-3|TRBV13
CASSLDVSGSDTQYF
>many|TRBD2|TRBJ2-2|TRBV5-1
CASSFRAGDTGELFF
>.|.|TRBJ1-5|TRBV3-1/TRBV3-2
CASSLTGGHQPQHF
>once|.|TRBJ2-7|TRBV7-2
CASNRETGSYEQYF
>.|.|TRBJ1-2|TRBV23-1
CASSHWGGNYGYTF
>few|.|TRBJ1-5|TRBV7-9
CASSRGSEQPQHF
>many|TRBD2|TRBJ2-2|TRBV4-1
CASSQDRRTSVDGELFF
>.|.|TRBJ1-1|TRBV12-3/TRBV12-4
CASSLQGQVVPFF
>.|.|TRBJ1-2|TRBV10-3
CAISESGGDYGYTF
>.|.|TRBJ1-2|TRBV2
CASKPGLIGGYTF
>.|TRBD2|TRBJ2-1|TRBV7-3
CASSPLAGANEQFF
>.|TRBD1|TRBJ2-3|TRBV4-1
CASSQDRGQGDTQYF
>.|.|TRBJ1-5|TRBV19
CATQGFINQPQHF
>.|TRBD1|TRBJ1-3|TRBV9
CASSVSPGGFSGNTIYF
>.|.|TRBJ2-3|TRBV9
CASSVATRGRTDTQYF
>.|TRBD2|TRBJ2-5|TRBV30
CAGAGGRSEETQYF
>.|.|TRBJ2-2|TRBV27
CASGFGGNTGELFF
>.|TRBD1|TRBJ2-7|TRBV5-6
CASSPWDSHSSYEQYF
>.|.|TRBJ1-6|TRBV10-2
CASSERGSYQPLHF
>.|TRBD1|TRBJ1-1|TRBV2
CASREKGGDTEAFF
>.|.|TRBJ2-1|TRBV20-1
CSASRPGEQFF
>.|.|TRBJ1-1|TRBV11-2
CASSPPGLTFGTEAFF
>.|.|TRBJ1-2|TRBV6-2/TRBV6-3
CASSYSDSYGYTF
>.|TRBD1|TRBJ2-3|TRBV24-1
CATRGTGGPDTQYF
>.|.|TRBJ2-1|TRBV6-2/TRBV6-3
CASSYSINGGGLGSYNEQFF
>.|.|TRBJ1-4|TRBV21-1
CASEWEEGDEKLFF
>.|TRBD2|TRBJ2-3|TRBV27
CASSPSGFRDTQYF
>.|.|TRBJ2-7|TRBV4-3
CASSQDFPSYEQYF
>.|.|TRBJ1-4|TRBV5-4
CASSLGQNEKLFF
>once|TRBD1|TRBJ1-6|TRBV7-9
CASSFGTDNSPLHF
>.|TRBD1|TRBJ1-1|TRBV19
CASSFQGQLNTEAFF
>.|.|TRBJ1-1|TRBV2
CASSDNRQNTEAFF